Presented here are 30 T cell receptor beta chains from one specimen sequenced in a study of T cell responses to AZD1222 COVID-19 vaccine. Measured with immunoSEQ multiplex PCR; TCRdb has only the in-frame clones, and not every one. The repertoire holds under 200,000 clones, with approximately 90% as singletons. The sequencing used peripheral blood, collected 28 days after the second AZD1222 dose. These receptors were collected from an adult who received the AZD1222 COVID-19 vaccine.

This clone turned up a few times. CDR3 loop: CASSPRAGQSYGYTF. The CDR3 DNA is TGTGCCAGCAGTCCCCGCGCCGGACAGTCCTATGGCTACACCTTC. The V gene is TRBV6-5, the J gene TRBJ1-2, with D perhaps TRBD1 (6 bases). The germline CDR1 and CDR2 sequences are MNHEY and SVGAGI. V lost 5 bases, J lost 4 bases, and 17 bases lay in between. The CDR3 runs 15 residues.

The rearrangement links TRBV7-3 to TRBJ2-3; perhaps TRBD2 as D (6 bases). The CDR3 length is 14 residues. V was shortened by 1 base and J by 4 bases, with 9 bases between the two germline ends. The germline V gene encodes CDR1 SGHTA and CDR2 FQGTGA. CDR3 residues: CASSLRGRPDTQYF. As DNA, the CDR3 is TGTGCCAGCAGCTTAAGGGGGAGGCCAGATACGCAGTATTTT. Using reference TRBV7-3 and TRBJ2-3 for the parts outside the CDR3, the full variable domain is GAGVSQTPSNKVTEKGKYVELRCDPISGHTALYWYRQSLGQGPEFLIYFQGTGAADDSGLPNDRFFAVRPEGSVSTLKIQRTERGDSAVYLCASSLRGRPDTQYFGPGTRLTVL.

The V and J genes are TRBV6-6 and TRBJ2-1; D unresolved. The V gene lost 4 bases and the J gene lost 0 bases, with 13 bases spanning the gap. The CDR3 spans 16 residues. Germline V lookup: CDR1 MNHNY, CDR2 SVGAGI (reference sequence). The CDR3 reads CASSFPSRASYNEQFF. In DNA, the CDR3 is TGTGCCAGCAGTTTCCCATCAAGGGCCTCCTACAATGAGCAGTTCTTC.

This chain connects TRBV19 to TRBJ2-7; D is possibly TRBD1 (5 bases). The CDR3 has 15 residues. Germline assignment: CDR1 LNHDA and CDR2 SQIVND (reference sequence). Trimming stripped 1 base from V and 2 bases from J, with 12 bases between. CDR3: CASSIGPGITYEQYF. In nucleotides, the CDR3 is TGTGCCAGTAGTATAGGCCCAGGGATTACCTACGAGCAGTACTTC.

For this clone: The sample contains more than one DNA sequence encoding this CDR3. The chain recombines TRBV18 with TRBJ2-3; 7 nucleotides match TRBD1. The CDR3 is 15 amino acids. The germline CDR1 and CDR2 sequences are KGHSH and LQKENI. The V and J ends lost 3 bases and 2 bases, in that order; junction bases with no gene match: 5. CDR3 region: CASSPGQGVTDTQYF. The CDR3 DNA is TGTGCCAGCTCACCGGGCCAGGGGGTCACAGATACGCAGTATTTT.

The V gene is TRBV7-9, the J gene TRBJ2-1, with a possible D match to TRBD2 (6 bases). The CDR3 contains 17 residues. The V end was cut by 7 bases, the J end by 3 bases, with 22 bases between. The V gene's germline CDR1 is SEHNR and CDR2 FQNEAQ (reference sequence). This CDR3 reads CASILTWGDPRYNEQFF. For the CDR3, the DNA is TGTGCCAGCATCCTTACATGGGGGGATCCCCGCTACAATGAGCAGTTCTTC.

The chain is built from TRBV7-8 and TRBJ2-1, with D possibly TRBD2 on 6 matching bases. The germline V and J ends were trimmed by 2 bases and 4 bases, with 6 bases remaining between them. Germline CDR1 SGHVS, CDR2 FQNEAQ. CDR3 length equals 13 residues. CDR3 loop: CASSLSGYNEQFF. The CDR3 DNA reads as TGTGCCAGCAGCTTAAGCGGGTACAATGAGCAGTTCTTC.

The chain combines TRBV5-4 with TRBJ2-3; D call uncertain. Trimming pared 0 bases from V and 0 bases from J, leaving 11 bases between. The germline CDR1 and CDR2 sequences are SGHNT and YYREEE (reference sequence). The CDR3 runs 16 residues. Written as DNA, the CDR3 is TGTGCCAGCAGCTTGGGGATAGCAGCTAGCACAGATACGCAGTATTTT. Protein: CASSLGIAASTDTQYF. Drawing the rest from reference TRBV5-4 and TRBJ2-3, the complete variable domain is ETGVTQSPTHLIKTRGQQVTLRCSSQSGHNTVSWYQQALGQGPQFIFQYYREEENGRGNFPPRFSGLQFPNYSSELNVNALELDDSALYLCASSLGIAASTDTQYFGPGTRLTVL.

There are a few counts of this clone. The chain uses TRBV14 and TRBJ2-3, with D maybe TRBD2 (5 bases). Germline lookup yields CDR1 SGHDN and CDR2 FVKESK. V was shortened by 9 bases and J by 3 bases, with 19 bases between the two germline ends. The CDR3 spans 15 residues. DNA for the CDR3: TGTGCCAGTACTGGCGGCGGGTTTGGAACAGATACGCAGTATTTT. Translation gives CASTGGGFGTDTQYF.

The rearrangement links TRBV7-8 to TRBJ2-7; a possible D gene is TRBD2 (5 bases). V dropped 0 bases and J dropped 12 bases, with 9 bases sitting between them. This CDR3 is 11 amino acids long. The germline V gene has CDR1 SGHVS and CDR2 FQNEAQ. DNA of the CDR3: TGTGCCAGCAGCTTAGCGGGTAGCGCGTACTTC. This gives the protein CASSLAGSAYF. The full variable domain, in which reference TRBV7-8 and TRBJ2-7 provide the parts outside the CDR3, is GAGVSQSPRYKVAKRGQDVALRCDPISGHVSLFWYQQALGQGPEFLTYFQNEAQLDKSGLPSDRFFAERPEGSVSTLKIQRTQQEDSAVYLCASSLAGSAYFGPGTRLTVT.

This clone was counted a few times. This chain connects TRBV6-2 or TRBV6-3 to TRBJ2-4; D gene uncertain. Trimming took 2 bases from V and 4 from J, leaving 15 bases between them. Per germline, CDR1 MNHEY and CDR2 SVGEGT. The length of the CDR3 is 16 residues. In DNA, the CDR3 is TGTGCCAGCAGTTACGATTCCGGCATGGTGAAAAACATTCAGTACTTC. This sequence encodes CASSYDSGMVKNIQYF.

The rearrangement uses TRBV30 and TRBJ1-5, with D unresolved. From germline, CDR1 is GTSNPN and CDR2 SVGIG (reference sequence). This CDR3 contains 13 residues. Trimming pared 1 base from V and 0 bases from J, leaving 4 bases between. The CDR3 DNA reads as TGTGCCTGGAGTGCAAATAGCAATCAGCCCCAGCATTTT. It codes for CAWSANSNQPQHF.

The chain links TRBV18 to TRBJ2-2; 10 bases are shared with TRBD1. The CDR3 runs to 15 residues. Germline assignment: CDR1 KGHSH and CDR2 LQKENI. The J segment lost 4 bases and the V segment lost 4 bases, leaving 3 bases of the junction unmatched. The CDR3 loop reads CASSRDRGPTGELFF. CDR3 coding DNA: TGTGCCAGCTCACGGGACAGGGGCCCCACCGGGGAGCTGTTTTTT.

CDR3 coding DNA: TGTGCCAGCAGGCGAACTAGCGGGCTACCCGGGGAGCTGTTTTTT. Translation gives CASRRTSGLPGELFF. The chain has TRBV28 and TRBJ2-2; 9 bases agree with TRBD2. The ends lost 6 bases at V and 6 bases at J; junction bases unmatched: 8. The length of the CDR3 is 15 residues. The germline V gene encodes CDR1 MDHEN and CDR2 SYDVKM.

The chain uses TRBV9 and TRBJ1-5; no clear D. The ends were cut back, 2 bases at V and 2 bases at J, with 8 bases in the middle. Germline V lookup: CDR1 SGDLS, CDR2 YYNGEE. The CDR3 runs 14 residues. The CDR3 DNA sequence: TGTGCCAGCAGCGTCGACACCCGCAATCAGCCCCAGCATTTT. Protein sequence: CASSVDTRNQPQHF. The variable domain in full, with the rest retrieved from reference TRBV9 and TRBJ1-5, is DSGVTQTPKHLITATGQRVTLRCSPRSGDLSVYWYQQSLDQGLQFLIQYYNGEERAKGNILERFSAQQFPDLHSELNLSSLELGDSALYFCASSVDTRNQPQHFGDGTRLSIL.

The chain employs TRBV7-2 and TRBJ2-7; D is perhaps TRBD1 (6 bases). V was shortened by 5 bases and J by 0 bases, with 14 bases between the two germline ends. The CDR3 is 15 amino acids. CDR1 is SGHTA and CDR2 is FQGNSA in the germline V gene. CDR3 sequence: CASSLQGSTSYEQYF. The CDR3 DNA sequence: TGTGCCAGCAGCCTACAGGGATCGACCTCCTACGAGCAGTACTTC.

DNA for the CDR3: TGTGCCAGCAGCCAAGAAAAGCTATTATACAATGAGCAGTTCTTC. This encodes CASSQEKLLYNEQFF. The V call is TRBV3-1 (or the pseudogene TRBV3-2), the J call TRBJ2-1; D not certain. CDR3 length: 15 amino acids. The germline V and J ends were trimmed by 0 bases and 4 bases, with 10 bases remaining between them. Germline V gives CDR1 LGHDT, CDR2 YNNKEL (reference sequence).

This clone occurred once. The CDR3 DNA sequence: TGTGCCAGCAGTTATCCCAACCGGGAGCCGGGACCTCAGTACTTC. It yields the protein CASSYPNREPGPQYF. The rearrangement links TRBV6-2 or TRBV6-3 to TRBJ2-4, with a possible D match to TRBD2 (6 bases). CDR1 is MNHEY and CDR2 is SVGEGT in the germline V gene. Trimming took 3 bases from V and 12 from J, leaving 21 bases between them. CDR3 length: 15 amino acids.

The V gene is TRBV24-1, the J gene TRBJ2-1; no definite D call. Germline lookup yields CDR1 KGHDR and CDR2 SFDVKD. This CDR3 comprises 16 residues. Between the trimmed V and J ends, which lost 0 bases and 9 bases, there was a span of 17 bases. CDR3 sequence (DNA): TGTGCCACCAGTGATTTGAACCCGGGCCTAGTCCCTGAGCAGTTCTTC. Translation gives CATSDLNPGLVPEQFF.

The genes are TRBV19 and TRBJ1-2; D gene uncertain. Per the germline V gene, CDR1 is LNHDA and CDR2 is SQIVND (reference sequence). This CDR3 is 13 amino acids long. Trimming removed 7 bases at V and 4 bases at J, with 13 bases between. The chain's CDR3 is CASINLSGYGYTF. The CDR3 DNA sequence: TGTGCCAGTATCAATCTGAGCGGCTATGGCTACACCTTC.

The gene calls are TRBV5-1 and TRBJ2-7, with D hard to call. V dropped 2 bases and J dropped 3 bases, with 12 bases sitting between them. This CDR3 spans 14 amino acids. Germline CDR1 SGHRS, CDR2 YFSETQ. The CDR3, as DNA: TGCGCCAGCAGCTTTTCGTCTCCCGGCTACGAGCAGTACTTC. Protein product: CASSFSSPGYEQYF.

CDR3 nucleotide sequence: TGCGCCAGCAGCCAAGATGAATCGGGACAGGGGTTTTATAATTCACCCCTCCACTTT. It specifies CASSQDESGQGFYNSPLHF. The J gene is TRBJ1-6, the V gene TRBV4-1, with 10 bases identical to TRBD1. CDR1 is MGHRA, CDR2 YSYEKL, per germline. This CDR3 comprises 19 residues. V trimming: 0 bases; J trimming: 4 bases; junction bases outside the gene matches: 9.

The genes are TRBV7-2 and TRBJ2-5; D unresolved. This CDR3 region has 15 residues. Germline V gene sequence: CDR1 SGHTA, CDR2 FQGNSA. The V and J ends lost 1 base and 2 bases respectively, with 11 bases between them. In DNA, the CDR3 is TGTGCCAGCAGCTTAGAGTCCAGCACGCAAGAGACCCAGTACTTC. Its protein is CASSLESSTQETQYF.

The J gene is TRBJ1-2, the V gene TRBV30, with TRBD1 as a possible D gene (5 bases). Germline CDR1 GTSNPN, CDR2 SVGIG (reference sequence). V was cut by 4 bases and J by 4 bases, with 19 bases left in between. This CDR3 region has 15 residues. For the CDR3, the DNA is TGTGCCTGGATGCCAATGAGGGGTCTGGTCTATGGCTACACCTTC. It is translated as CAWMPMRGLVYGYTF.

The count of this clone is one. V usage is TRBV5-1 and J usage is TRBJ2-5; TRBD1 agrees at 10 bases. This CDR3 is 16 amino acids long. From germline, CDR1 is SGHRS and CDR2 YFSETQ. J was trimmed by 4 bases and V by 0 bases; bases with no gene match: 6. The CDR3, as DNA: TGCGCCAGCAGCTTGGGGGACAGGGGAAAGGGAGAGACCCAGTACTTC. Protein product: CASSLGDRGKGETQYF.

The CDR3 reads CATSDGGSSQETQYF. The CDR3 DNA is TGTGCCACCAGTGATGGCGGGAGCTCCCAAGAGACCCAGTACTTC. The chain links TRBV24-1 to TRBJ2-5; 7 bases are a match to TRBD2. V gave up 3 bases and J gave up 1 base; unmatched junction bases: 4. CDR1 and CDR2 (germline): KGHDR, SFDVKD. The CDR3 is 15 residues long.

The rearrangement links TRBV19 to TRBJ2-7; TRBD1 aligns across 9 bases. Germline CDR1 is LNHDA and CDR2 is SQIVND (reference sequence). V trimming: 5 bases; J trimming: 2 bases; junction bases outside the gene matches: 7. The length of the CDR3 is 15 residues. The CDR3 DNA follows: TGTGCCAGTAGTGCGATGACAGGGGGAACCTACGAGCAGTACTTC. Amino acids: CASSAMTGGTYEQYF.

The V and J genes are TRBV29-1 and TRBJ1-2, with no clear D. In germline, CDR1 is SQVTM, CDR2 ANQGSEA. CDR3 length: 12 amino acids. Trimming shortened V by 5 bases and J by 2 bases, and 9 bases separated the two germline ends. DNA of the CDR3: TGCAGCGTTCACGGGCTCAACTATGGCTACACCTTC. Translated, it gives CSVHGLNYGYTF.

The CDR3 sequence: CASSKGCSGNQPQHF. The CDR3 DNA is TGTGCCAGCAGCAAAGGGTGCTCGGGCAATCAGCCCCAGCATTTT. This rearrangement joins TRBV21-1 to TRBJ1-5. TRBV21-1 is an annotated pseudogene. CDR3 length equals 15 residues.

Here the CDR3 DNA reads TGTGCCAGCAGCTTGCAGGGGCGCGACACTGAAGCTTTCTTT. Amino acids: CASSLQGRDTEAFF. The chain combines TRBV5-4 with TRBJ1-1; D is possibly TRBD1 (6 bases). V lost 1 base, J lost 3 bases, and 10 bases lay in between. Germline V gene sequence: CDR1 SGHNT, CDR2 YYREEE (reference sequence). The CDR3 contains 14 residues.